This TCR beta chain was captured by sequencing in a study of neurological immune-mediated disorders. Looking at the study overall: Multiple sclerosis patients numbered some 35, of whom about 31 were relapsing-remitting and 3 secondary progressive.

The cDNA came from 5'RACE with 10-nucleotide random UMIs. One entry per CDR3 protein, called by TCRdb with MiXCR from the 5' RACE reads. The sample gives approximately 50,000 distinct CDR3 sequences, more than 3.5% of which show up once; approximately 7.1% is in the top ten. At least ten counts were recorded for this clonotype. The CDR3 totals 15 residues. V lost 0 bases and J 6 bases, leaving 15 bases between the germline ends. In germline, CDR1 is DFQATT, CDR2 SNEGSKA (reference sequence). This clonotype was sampled from a man in his 60s with multiple sclerosis. The rearrangement joins TRBV20-1 to TRBJ1-5; no definite D call. The sequencing input was PBMCs. As DNA, the CDR3 is TGCAGTGCTAGAGATTGGAGGGTTGGAGGTCAGCCCCAGCATTTT. Protein: CSARDWRVGGQPQHF.